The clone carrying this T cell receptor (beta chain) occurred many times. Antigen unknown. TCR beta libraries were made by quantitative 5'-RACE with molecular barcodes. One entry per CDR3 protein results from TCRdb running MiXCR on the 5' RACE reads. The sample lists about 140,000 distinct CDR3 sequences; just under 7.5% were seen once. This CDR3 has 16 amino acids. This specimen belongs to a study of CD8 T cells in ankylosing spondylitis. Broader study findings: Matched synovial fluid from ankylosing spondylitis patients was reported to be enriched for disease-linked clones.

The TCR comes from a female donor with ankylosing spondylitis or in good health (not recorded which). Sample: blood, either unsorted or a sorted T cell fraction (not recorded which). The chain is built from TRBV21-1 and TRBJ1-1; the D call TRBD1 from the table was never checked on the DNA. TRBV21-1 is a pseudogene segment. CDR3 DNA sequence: TGTGCCAGCAGCAAAGGGGACAGGGACGACGGCACTGAAGCTTTCTTT. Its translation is CASSKGDRDDGTEAFF.